These T cell receptor beta chains were read from a single sample in a study of shared clonotypes between healthy human individuals. Only in-frame clones appear in the TCRdb table, and some are missing; sequencing was by immunoSEQ multiplex PCR. The table has about 470,000 clones, 70% to 80% seen once. The sequenced sample consisted of PBMCs. Receptor source: a woman in her thirties or forties in good health. Some clones in this sample may be carry-over from other donors' samples. Each CDR3 is given with its conserved first and last residue. A D gene is named only where the DNA matches it firmly. Size values are once, few and many counts, or a class for expanded clones, and some rows have none.

D	V	J	size	DNA	CDR3
TRBD2	TRBV10-3	TRBJ2-2	once	TGTGCCATGGGGGAGCTAGCGGGGCACACCGGGGAGCTGTTTTTT	CAMGELAGHTGELFF
NA	TRBV15	TRBJ1-1	NA	TGTGCCACCAGCAGACGTGAGACAGGACGCACTGAAGCTTTCTTT	CATSRRETGRTEAFF
NA	TRBV5-4	TRBJ1-2	NA	TGTGCCAGCAGCTGGGCCGGGACAACCCGCAATGGCTACACCTTC	CASSWAGTTRNGYTF
NA	TRBV2	TRBJ1-6	NA	TGTGCCAGCAGCCGTACCGACAGCTTAGGTTCACCCCTCCACTTT	CASSRTDSLGSPLHF
NA	TRBV5-4	TRBJ1-1	NA	TGTGCCAGCAGCTTGCAAGGACAGAACACTGAAGCTTTCTTT	CASSLQGQNTEAFF
TRBD1	TRBV28	TRBJ2-5	NA	TGTGCCAGCAGAGGGGGCAAGGCGCGGGTAGGGCGAGAGACCCAGTACTTC	CASRGGKARVGRETQYF
NA	TRBV19	TRBJ2-1	NA	TGTGCCAGTAGTAGCGGGGCAAGCTCCTACAATGAGCAGTTCTTC	CASSSGASSYNEQFF
NA	TRBV6-6	TRBJ1-2	NA	TGTGCCAGCAGTGGGCAGGAGGCAGGGAAATTCGGTGGCTACACCTTC	CASSGQEAGKFGGYTF
NA	TRBV28	TRBJ2-3	few	TGTGCCAGCAGTGAATACAGGGTAGATACGCAGTATTTT	CASSEYRVDTQYF
NA	TRBV10-1	TRBJ2-1	once	TGCGCCAGCAGTATAGGGGGTGAGCAGTTCTTC	CASSIGGEQFF
TRBD1	TRBV10-3	TRBJ2-7	NA	TGTGCCATCAGTCGACAGGGCTCTGACTACGAGCAGTACTTC	CAISRQGSDYEQYF
TRBD2	TRBV7-9	TRBJ2-2	NA	TGTGCCAGCAGCCCCCGGACTAGCGGGGAGAACACCGGGGAGCTGTTTTTT	CASSPRTSGENTGELFF
NA	TRBV6-1	TRBJ1-4	NA	TGTGCCAGCAGGGGGAGCCTCAATGAAAAACTGTTTTTT	CASRGSLNEKLFF
TRBD1	TRBV7-9	TRBJ2-1	NA	TGTGCCAGCAGCTTAGCCTTTGGCGGACAGGGAGGGCAGTTCTTC	CASSLAFGGQGGQFF
NA	TRBV11-2	TRBJ1-3	NA	TGTGCCAGCAGCTTAGGACAGTTTAACACCATATATTTT	CASSLGQFNTIYF
TRBD1	TRBV5-4	TRBJ2-5	NA	TGTGCCAGCAGCCAGACAGGGATAGAGACCCAGTACTTC	CASSQTGIETQYF
NA	TRBV5-4	TRBJ2-2	NA	TGTGCCAGCAGCTTTGGGACCGGGGAGCTGTTTTTT	CASSFGTGELFF
TRBD1	TRBV2	TRBJ2-3	NA	TGTGCCACCATGGACAGGGGGCCAGATACGCAGTATTTT	CATMDRGPDTQYF
TRBD1	TRBV7-8	TRBJ2-7	NA	TGTGCCAGCAGCACAGACAGGGGGCCCTACGAGCAGTACTTC	CASSTDRGPYEQYF
NA	TRBV2	TRBJ2-2	few	TGTGCCAGCGGGGGAGTCGAAAACACCGGGGAGCTGTTTTTT	CASGGVENTGELFF
NA	TRBV19	TRBJ2-3	NA	TGTGCCAGTAGTCCTTACACAGATACGCAGTATTTT	CASSPYTDTQYF
NA	TRBV10-3	TRBJ1-4	NA	TGTGCCATCAGTGAACGAGGGCCCTCAACTAATGAAAAACTGTTTTTT	CAISERGPSTNEKLFF
NA	TRBV14	TRBJ1-4	NA	TGTGCCAGCAGCCCCCGGGTGCAGGGGTCAGAAAAACTGTTTTTT	CASSPRVQGSEKLFF
NA	TRBV20-1	TRBJ2-4	NA	TGCAGTGCTAGAAACAGAGAGGTTCAGTACTTC	CSARNREVQYF
TRBD2	TRBV7-9	TRBJ2-7	NA	TGTGCCAGCAGCTCCGGGACTAGCGGGACCCCCTCTTACGAGCAGTACTTC	CASSSGTSGTPSYEQYF
TRBD2	TRBV7-8	TRBJ2-7	many	TGTGCCAGCAGCTTTAGTAGCGGGGGGGGCGAGCAGTACTTC	CASSFSSGGGEQYF
TRBD1	TRBV5-5	TRBJ1-3	NA	TGTGCCACCGCGGGACAGGTCGCTGGAAACACCATATATTTT	CATAGQVAGNTIYF
NA	TRBV4-1	TRBJ2-1	NA	TGCGCCAGCAGCCAAGATGGGGTACTCAATGAGCAGTTCTTC	CASSQDGVLNEQFF
NA	TRBV5-1	TRBJ2-7	NA	TGCGCCAGCAGCTTGGTCGGGGGGCAGTCCCACGAGCAGTACTTC	CASSLVGGQSHEQYF
TRBD1	TRBV4-2	TRBJ2-7	NA	TGTGCCAGCAGCTGGACGCGGACAGGGGCCTACGAGCAGTACTTC	CASSWTRTGAYEQYF
NA	TRBV5-1	TRBJ2-5	NA	TGCGCCAGCACAGACGGGACTGACCAGTACTTC	CASTDGTDQYF
NA	TRBV28	TRBJ1-3	NA	TGTGCCAGCAGTTTAGGTGGGGCCTCTGGAAACACCATATATTTT	CASSLGGASGNTIYF
NA	TRBV29-1	TRBJ2-3	few	TGCAGCGTCTTTGGCAGCTACACAGATACGCAGTATTTT	CSVFGSYTDTQYF
NA	TRBV7-8	TRBJ2-7	NA	TGTGCCAGCAGCTCCCGCCGGGACTTCTCCTACGAGCAGTACTTC	CASSSRRDFSYEQYF
TRBD1	TRBV11-2	TRBJ2-7	NA	TGTGCCAGCAGCCCGCAGGGGACAGACTACGAGCAGTACTTC	CASSPQGTDYEQYF
TRBD1	TRBV4-1	TRBJ1-1	NA	TGCGCCAGCAGACCAACAGGGGTCGAGACTGAAGCTTTCTTT	CASRPTGVETEAFF
NA	TRBV27	TRBJ2-1	NA	TGTGCCAGCAGTCCCTGGGCCGACTCCTACAATGAGCAGTTCTTC	CASSPWADSYNEQFF
NA	TRBV6-5	TRBJ2-1	NA	TGTGCCAGCAGTCCCCGCTCTAACAATGAGCAGTTCTTC	CASSPRSNNEQFF
NA	TRBV5-8	TRBJ2-6	NA	TGTGCCAGCAGCCGCCCCTTAATAAGGGCTGGGGCCAACGTCCTGACTTTC	CASSRPLIRAGANVLTF
TRBD1	TRBV30	TRBJ1-1	NA	TGTGCCTGGAGAGGGGACAGGGGGCGGGTAGGAGCTTTCTTT	CAWRGDRGRVGAFF
TRBD1	TRBV5-1	TRBJ1-2	few	TGCGCCAGCAGCTTGGCGATTCCGGGACAGATCGGTGGCTACACCTTC	CASSLAIPGQIGGYTF
NA	TRBV5-4	TRBJ2-7	NA	TGTGCCAGCAGCTTGGAGGTTGCGTCGGGCGAGCAGTACTTC	CASSLEVASGEQYF
NA	TRBV29-1	TRBJ2-7	NA	TGCAGCGTTGAGGGGCCGCCCGACGAGCAGTACTTC	CSVEGPPDEQYF
NA	TRBV7-8	TRBJ2-1	NA	TGTGCCAGCAGCCCGCGGACACTTTCAGACAATGAGCAGTTCTTC	CASSPRTLSDNEQFF
NA	TRBV5-4	TRBJ1-4	once	TGTGCCAGCAGCTTCCGGGGTGCTAATGAAAAACTGTTTTTT	CASSFRGANEKLFF
NA	TRBV15	TRBJ2-5	NA	TGTGCCACCAGCAGCCACCTTTCGAAGGGAGAGACCCAGTACTTC	CATSSHLSKGETQYF
NA	TRBV7-2	TRBJ1-1	NA	TGTGCCAGCAGCCCCCACGGGGACGCCAACACTGAAGCTTTCTTT	CASSPHGDANTEAFF
TRBD1	TRBV6-1	TRBJ2-7	NA	TGTGCCAGCATTCCGGGACAGGGGGGCGACGAGCAGTACTTC	CASIPGQGGDEQYF